The rows below give T cell receptor beta chains drawn from one sample of a study of T cells in Graves' hyperthyroidism and ophthalmopathy. TCRdb re-analysed the multiplex PCR reads in MiXCR, keeping a single row per CDR3 protein. The sample consists of about 610,000 distinct CDR3 sequences, roughly 14% of them appearing once. Sequencing was done on a sample of blood. Source of these receptors: a woman aged 40 to 50 with Graves' ophthalmopathy. Both conserved end residues are part of each CDR3. D genes are given only for firm matches. A row's size may be missing; if present it is once, few, many or a size class.

CDR3 DNA: TGTGCCACCAGTGATGCAGACGCGGTGGGCTCCTACGAGCAGTACTTC; CDR3 protein: CATSDADAVGSYEQYF; J gene: TRBJ2-7; D gene: NA; clone size: many; V gene: TRBV24-1
CDR3 DNA: TGTGCCAGCAGTTCCCCAGAGTTACAGACTTACTCCCGCGAGCAGTACTTC; CDR3 protein: CASSSPELQTYSREQYF; J gene: TRBJ2-7; D gene: NA; clone size: NA; V gene: TRBV11-1
CDR3 DNA: TGTGCCAGCAGCTTTCCAGGGGTCGGAAACACCATATATTTT; CDR3 protein: CASSFPGVGNTIYF; J gene: TRBJ1-3; D gene: NA; clone size: many; V gene: TRBV12-3/TRBV12-4
CDR3 DNA: TGTGCCAGCAGTGACAGGGGAGGGTTGGACACTGAAGCTTTCTTT; CDR3 protein: CASSDRGGLDTEAFF; J gene: TRBJ1-1; D gene: NA; clone size: many; V gene: TRBV6-1
CDR3 DNA: TGTGCCAGCAGAAGCCGGACGAGCTCCTACGAGCAGTACTTC; CDR3 protein: CASRSRTSSYEQYF; J gene: TRBJ2-7; D gene: NA; clone size: many; V gene: TRBV6-5
CDR3 DNA: TGTGCCAGCAGAGTAGCGGGTTACGGTCAAGAGACCCAGTACTTC; CDR3 protein: CASRVAGYGQETQYF; J gene: TRBJ2-5; D gene: TRBD2; clone size: many; V gene: TRBV12-3/TRBV12-4
CDR3 DNA: TGTGCCAGCAGTCGGACGGTCTCTGGAAACACCATATATTTT; CDR3 protein: CASSRTVSGNTIYF; J gene: TRBJ1-3; D gene: NA; clone size: many; V gene: TRBV12-3/TRBV12-4
CDR3 DNA: TGTGCCAGCAGCGTCGACACGTACACTGAAGCTTTCTTT; CDR3 protein: CASSVDTYTEAFF; J gene: TRBJ1-1; D gene: NA; clone size: many; V gene: TRBV2
CDR3 DNA: TGTGCCAGCAGTTCAATCTTAACCCAGTACTTC; CDR3 protein: CASSSILTQYF; J gene: TRBJ2-5; D gene: NA; clone size: many; V gene: TRBV28
CDR3 DNA: TGTGCCAGCAGTTTAGCCAGCTTAAACGAGCAGTACTTC; CDR3 protein: CASSLASLNEQYF; J gene: TRBJ2-7; D gene: NA; clone size: many; V gene: TRBV27
CDR3 DNA: TGTGCCAGTAGTACCTCCGGGTCGCGCACCGGGGAGCTGTTTTTT; CDR3 protein: CASSTSGSRTGELFF; J gene: TRBJ2-2; D gene: NA; clone size: few; V gene: TRBV19
CDR3 DNA: TGTGCCAGCAGCCAAGAACGGGGCTCTAGCGCGCGATCTCAAGAGACCCAGTACTTC; CDR3 protein: CASSQERGSSARSQETQYF; J gene: TRBJ2-5; D gene: NA; clone size: NA; V gene: TRBV4-2